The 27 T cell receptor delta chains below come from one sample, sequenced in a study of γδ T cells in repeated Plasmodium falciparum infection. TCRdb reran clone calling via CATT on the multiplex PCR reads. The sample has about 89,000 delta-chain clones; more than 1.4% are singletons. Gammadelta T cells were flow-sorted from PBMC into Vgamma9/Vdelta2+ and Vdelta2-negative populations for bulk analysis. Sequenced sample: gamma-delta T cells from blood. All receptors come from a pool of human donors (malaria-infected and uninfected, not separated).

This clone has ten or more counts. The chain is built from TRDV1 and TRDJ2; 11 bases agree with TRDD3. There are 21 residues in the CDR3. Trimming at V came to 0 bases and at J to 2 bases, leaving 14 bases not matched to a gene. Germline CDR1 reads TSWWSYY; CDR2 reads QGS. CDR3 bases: TGTGCTCTTGGGGAACTGGGCCAGGTTGGGGGATACGGGGAATTGACAGCACAACTCTTCTTT. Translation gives CALGELGQVGGYGELTAQLFF.

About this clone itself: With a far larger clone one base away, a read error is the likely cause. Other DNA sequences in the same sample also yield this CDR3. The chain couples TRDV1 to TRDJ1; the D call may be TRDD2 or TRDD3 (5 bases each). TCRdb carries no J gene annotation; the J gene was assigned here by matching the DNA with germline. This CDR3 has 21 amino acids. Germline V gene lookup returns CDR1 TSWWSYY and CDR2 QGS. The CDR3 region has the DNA TGTGCCCTTGGGGAACAAGCTTTCCTTTCCCGTACTGGAAGGATGGCCTTAAAACTCATCTTT. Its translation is CALGEQAFLSRTGRMALKLIF.

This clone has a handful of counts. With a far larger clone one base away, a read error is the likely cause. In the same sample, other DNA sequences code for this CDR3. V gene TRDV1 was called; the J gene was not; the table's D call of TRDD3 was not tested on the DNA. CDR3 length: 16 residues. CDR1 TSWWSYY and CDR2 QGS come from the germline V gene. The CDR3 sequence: CALGETPHRARVKLIF. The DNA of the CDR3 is TGTGCTCTTGGGGAAACGCCCCACCGCGCGAGGGTGAAGCTCATCTTT.

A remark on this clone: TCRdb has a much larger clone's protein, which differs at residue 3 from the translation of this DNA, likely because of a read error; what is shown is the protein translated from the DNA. The CDR3 sequence is CALWPRFLRWWGTDKLIF. The CDR3 coding sequence is TGTGCCCTTTGGCCACGTTTCCTACGATGGTGGGGAACCGATAAACTCATCTTT. The rearrangement links TRDV3 to TRDJ1; 7 nucleotides match TRDD2. The CDR3 loop spans 18 amino acids. With V trimmed by 5 bases and J by 2 bases, 23 bases remained unmatched. CDR1 TVYSNPD and CDR2 GDNSRS come from the germline V gene (reference sequence).

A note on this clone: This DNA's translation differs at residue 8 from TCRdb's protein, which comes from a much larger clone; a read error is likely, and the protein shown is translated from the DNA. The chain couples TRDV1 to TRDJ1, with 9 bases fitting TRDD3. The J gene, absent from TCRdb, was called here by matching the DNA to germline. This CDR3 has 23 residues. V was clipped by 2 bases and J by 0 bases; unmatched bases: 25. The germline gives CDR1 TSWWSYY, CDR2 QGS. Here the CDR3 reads CALGETPPCLLGEPDPYTDKLIF. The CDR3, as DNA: TGTGCTCTTGGGGAAACGCCTCCTTGTCTACTGGGGGAGCCAGACCCTTACACCGATAAACTCATCTTT.

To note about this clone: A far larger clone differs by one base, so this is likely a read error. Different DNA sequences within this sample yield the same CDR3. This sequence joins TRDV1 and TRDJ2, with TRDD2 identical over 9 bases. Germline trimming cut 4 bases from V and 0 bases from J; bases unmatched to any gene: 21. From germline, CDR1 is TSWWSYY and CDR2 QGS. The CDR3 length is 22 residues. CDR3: CALGATAFLRFITFPLTAQLFF. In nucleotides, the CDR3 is TGTGCTCTTGGGGCGACGGCCTTCCTACGCTTCATTACCTTTCCTTTGACAGCACAACTCTTCTTT.

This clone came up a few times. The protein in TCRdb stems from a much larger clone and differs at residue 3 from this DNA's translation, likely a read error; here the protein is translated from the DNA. The chain's CDR3 is CAPGELRSYWGGGLGTDKLIF. The CDR3 DNA reads as TGTGCTCCTGGGGAACTACGTTCCTACTGGGGTGGGGGATTAGGTACCGATAAACTCATCTTT. The V and J genes are TRDV1 and TRDJ1, with TRDD3 as a possible D gene (8 bases). Here the J gene was assigned by germline matching of the DNA, as TCRdb has none. The germline V gene encodes CDR1 TSWWSYY and CDR2 QGS. CDR3 length: 21 amino acids.

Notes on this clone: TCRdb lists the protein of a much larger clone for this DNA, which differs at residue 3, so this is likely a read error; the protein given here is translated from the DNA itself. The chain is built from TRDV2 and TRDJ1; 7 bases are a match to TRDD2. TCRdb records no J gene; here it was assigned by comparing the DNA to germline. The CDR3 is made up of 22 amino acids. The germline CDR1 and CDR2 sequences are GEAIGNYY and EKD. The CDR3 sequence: CARDTLPASRGRGETYTDKLIF. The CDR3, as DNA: TGTGCCCGTGACACCCTTCCTGCCTCCCGGGGACGAGGCGAGACGTACACCGATAAACTCATCTTT.

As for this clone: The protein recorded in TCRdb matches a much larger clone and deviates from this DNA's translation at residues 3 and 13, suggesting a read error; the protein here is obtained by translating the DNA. Here the CDR3 reads CARGECSGGVLGVLYTDKLIF. CDR3 DNA: TGTGCTCGTGGGGAATGTTCAGGGGGTGTACTGGGGGTTCTCTACACCGATAAACTCATCTTT. The rearrangement uses TRDV1 and TRDJ1, with 8 bases that match TRDD3. This CDR3 is built from 21 residues. Germline CDR1 reads TSWWSYY; CDR2 reads QGS.

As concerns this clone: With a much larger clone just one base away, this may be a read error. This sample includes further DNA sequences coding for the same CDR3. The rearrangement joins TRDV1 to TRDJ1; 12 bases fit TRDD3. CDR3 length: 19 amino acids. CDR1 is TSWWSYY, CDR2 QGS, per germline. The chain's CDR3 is CALFAYTGGYIMGTDKLIF. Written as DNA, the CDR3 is TGTGCTCTTTTCGCCTACACTGGGGGATACATAATGGGCACCGATAAGCTCATCTTT.

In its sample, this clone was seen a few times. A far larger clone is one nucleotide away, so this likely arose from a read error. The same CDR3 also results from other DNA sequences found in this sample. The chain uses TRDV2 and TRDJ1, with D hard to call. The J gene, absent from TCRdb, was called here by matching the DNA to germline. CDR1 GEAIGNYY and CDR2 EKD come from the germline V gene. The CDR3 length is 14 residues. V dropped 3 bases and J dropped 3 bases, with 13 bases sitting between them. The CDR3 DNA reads TGTGCCTGTGACTTCCCCTCCCTGCCCGATAAACTCATCTTT. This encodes CACDFPSLPDKLIF.

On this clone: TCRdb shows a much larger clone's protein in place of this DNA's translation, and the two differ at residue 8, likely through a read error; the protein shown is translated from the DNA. CDR3 sequence reads: CAFFPSTPHHPDSGGPYTDKLIF. CDR3 bases: TGTGCCTTTTTCCCATCAACCCCCCATCATCCCGACTCTGGGGGTCCCTACACCGATAAACTCATCTTT. V and J are TRDV3 and TRDJ1, with TRDD3 matching 7 bases. CDR3 size: 23 residues. V shed 2 bases and J 0 bases; nucleotides not matched to a gene: 33. Germline CDR1 reads TVYSNPD; CDR2 reads GDNSRS (reference sequence).

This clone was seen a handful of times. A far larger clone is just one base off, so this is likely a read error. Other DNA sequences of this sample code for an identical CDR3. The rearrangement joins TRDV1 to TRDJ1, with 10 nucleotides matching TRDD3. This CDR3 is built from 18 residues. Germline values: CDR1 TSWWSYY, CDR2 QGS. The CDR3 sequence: CALGRPSVLGDYTDKLIF. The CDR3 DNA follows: TGTGCTCTTGGGAGACCTTCAGTACTGGGGGATTACACCGATAAGCTCATCTTT.

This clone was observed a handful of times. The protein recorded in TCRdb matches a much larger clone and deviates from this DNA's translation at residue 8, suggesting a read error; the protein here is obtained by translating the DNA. The CDR3 is CACDIIRIGVPYTDKLIF. For the CDR3, the DNA is TGTGCCTGTGACATAATACGTATTGGGGTCCCGTACACCGATAAACTCATCTTT. The genes are TRDV2 and TRDJ1; D may be TRDD3 (5 bases). TCRdb records no J gene; here it was assigned by comparing the DNA to germline. The germline gives CDR1 GEAIGNYY, CDR2 EKD. This CDR3 is 18 amino acids long. Trimming left V 2 bases short and J 0 bases short, with 21 bases between.

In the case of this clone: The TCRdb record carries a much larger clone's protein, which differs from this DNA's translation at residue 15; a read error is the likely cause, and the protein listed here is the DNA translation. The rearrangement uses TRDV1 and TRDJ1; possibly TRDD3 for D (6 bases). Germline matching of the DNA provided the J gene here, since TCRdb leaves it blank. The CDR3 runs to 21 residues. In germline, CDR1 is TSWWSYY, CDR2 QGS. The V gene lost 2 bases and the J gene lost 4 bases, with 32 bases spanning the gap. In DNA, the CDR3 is TGTGCTCTTGGGGAATCTTTGACCTACATGGGGGCCCGTTTTCCAGTCGATAAACTCATCTTT. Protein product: CALGESLTYMGARFPVDKLIF.

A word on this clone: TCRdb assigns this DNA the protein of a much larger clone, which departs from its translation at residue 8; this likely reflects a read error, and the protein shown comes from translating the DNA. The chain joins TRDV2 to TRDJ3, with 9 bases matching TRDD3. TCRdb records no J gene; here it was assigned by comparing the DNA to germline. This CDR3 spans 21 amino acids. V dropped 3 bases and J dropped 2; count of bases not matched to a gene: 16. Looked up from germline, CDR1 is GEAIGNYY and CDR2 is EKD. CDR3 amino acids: CACDLRGRGDTQPWDTRQMFF. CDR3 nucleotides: TGTGCCTGTGACCTACGGGGGCGCGGGGATACGCAGCCCTGGGACACCCGACAGATGTTTTTC.

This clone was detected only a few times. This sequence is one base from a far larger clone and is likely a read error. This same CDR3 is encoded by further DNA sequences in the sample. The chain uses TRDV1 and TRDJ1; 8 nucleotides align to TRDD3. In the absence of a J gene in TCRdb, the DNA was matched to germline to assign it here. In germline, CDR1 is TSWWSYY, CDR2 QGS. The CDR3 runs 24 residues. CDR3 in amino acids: CALGEFLPLSDHPHWGSYTDKLIF. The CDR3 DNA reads TGTGCCCTTGGGGAATTCCTCCCACTTTCGGACCACCCTCACTGGGGGTCTTACACCGATAAACTCATCTTT.

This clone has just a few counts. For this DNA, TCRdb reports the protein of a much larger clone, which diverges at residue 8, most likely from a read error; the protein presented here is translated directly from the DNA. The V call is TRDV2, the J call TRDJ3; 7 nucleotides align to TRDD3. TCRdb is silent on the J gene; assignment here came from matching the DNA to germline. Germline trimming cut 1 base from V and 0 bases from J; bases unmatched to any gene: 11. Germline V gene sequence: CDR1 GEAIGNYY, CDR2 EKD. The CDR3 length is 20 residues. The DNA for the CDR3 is TGTGCCTGTGACACTCTGGGGGGCTTCACCCTCTCCTGGGACACCCGACAGATGTTTTTC. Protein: CACDTLGGFTLSWDTRQMFF.

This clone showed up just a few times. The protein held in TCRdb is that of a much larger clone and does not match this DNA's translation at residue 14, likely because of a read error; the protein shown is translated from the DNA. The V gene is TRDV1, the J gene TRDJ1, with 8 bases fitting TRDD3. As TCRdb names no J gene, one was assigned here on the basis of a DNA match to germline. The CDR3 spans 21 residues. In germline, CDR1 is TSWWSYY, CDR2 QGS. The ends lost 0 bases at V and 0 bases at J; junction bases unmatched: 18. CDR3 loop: CALGELSAPMYWGLDTDKLIF. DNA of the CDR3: TGTGCTCTTGGGGAACTTTCCGCCCCAATGTACTGGGGGTTAGACACCGATAAACTCATCTTT.

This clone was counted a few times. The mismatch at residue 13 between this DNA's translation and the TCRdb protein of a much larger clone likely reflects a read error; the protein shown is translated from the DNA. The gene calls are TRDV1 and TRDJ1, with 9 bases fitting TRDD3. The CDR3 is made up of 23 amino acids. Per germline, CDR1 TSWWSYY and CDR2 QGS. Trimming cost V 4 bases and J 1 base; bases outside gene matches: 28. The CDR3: CALGVLPGPRKPAGGLFTDKLIF. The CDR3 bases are TGTGCTCTTGGGGTCCTACCGGGTCCACGTAAACCCGCTGGGGGATTATTCACCGATAAACTCATCTTT.

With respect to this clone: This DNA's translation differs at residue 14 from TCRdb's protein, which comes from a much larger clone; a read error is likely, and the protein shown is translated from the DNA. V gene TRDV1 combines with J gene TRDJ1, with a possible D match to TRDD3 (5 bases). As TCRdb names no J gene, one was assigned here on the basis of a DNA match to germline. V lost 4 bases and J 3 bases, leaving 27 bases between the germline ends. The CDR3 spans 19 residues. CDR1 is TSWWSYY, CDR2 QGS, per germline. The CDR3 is CALGAIRWRFWEHADKLIF. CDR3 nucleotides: TGTGCTCTTGGGGCTATTCGATGGCGGTTCTGGGAACACGCCGATAAACTCATCTTT.

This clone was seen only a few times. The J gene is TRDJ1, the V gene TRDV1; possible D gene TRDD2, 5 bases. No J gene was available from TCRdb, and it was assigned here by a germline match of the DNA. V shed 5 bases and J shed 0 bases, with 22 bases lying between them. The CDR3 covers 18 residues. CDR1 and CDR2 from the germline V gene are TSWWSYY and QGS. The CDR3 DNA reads TGTGCTCTTGGGAACCCTTTCCTTATACTTGATGACACCGATAAACTCATCTTT. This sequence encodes CALGNPFLILDDTDKLIF.

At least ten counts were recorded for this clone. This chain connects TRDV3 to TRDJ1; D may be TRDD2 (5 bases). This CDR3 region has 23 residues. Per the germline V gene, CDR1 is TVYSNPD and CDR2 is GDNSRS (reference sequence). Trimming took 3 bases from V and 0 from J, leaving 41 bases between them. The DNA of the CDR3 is TGTGCCTTCGCCCTGATTCTCATGCCTTCTAGCCTCGGGTGGACTCCGTACACCGATAAACTCATCTTT. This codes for CAFALILMPSSLGWTPYTDKLIF.

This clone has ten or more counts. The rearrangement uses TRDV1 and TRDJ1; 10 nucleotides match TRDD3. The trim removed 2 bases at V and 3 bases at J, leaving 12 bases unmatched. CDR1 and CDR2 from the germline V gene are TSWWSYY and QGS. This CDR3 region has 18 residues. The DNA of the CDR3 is TGTGCTCTTGGGGAAAACCTCCCACCTTGGGGGATACCCGATAAACTCATCTTT. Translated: CALGENLPPWGIPDKLIF.

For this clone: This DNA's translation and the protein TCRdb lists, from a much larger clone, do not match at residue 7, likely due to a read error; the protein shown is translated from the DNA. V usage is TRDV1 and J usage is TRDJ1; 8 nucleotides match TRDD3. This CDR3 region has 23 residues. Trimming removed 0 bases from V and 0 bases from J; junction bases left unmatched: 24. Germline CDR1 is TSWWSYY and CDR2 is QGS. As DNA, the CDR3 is TGTGCTCTTGGGGAACTTGTCAACTATAGGCCGTTCACTGGGGGCGCGTACACCGATAAACTCATCTTT. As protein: CALGELVNYRPFTGGAYTDKLIF.

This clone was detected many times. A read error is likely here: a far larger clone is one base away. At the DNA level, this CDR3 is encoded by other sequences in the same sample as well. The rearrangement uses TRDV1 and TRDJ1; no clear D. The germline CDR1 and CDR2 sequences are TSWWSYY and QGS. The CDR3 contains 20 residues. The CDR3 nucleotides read TGTGCTCTTGGGGGGCACCGGAGAAGGGCTCGCCCACTAACCACCGATAAGCTCATCTTT. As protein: CALGGHRRRARPLTTDKLIF.

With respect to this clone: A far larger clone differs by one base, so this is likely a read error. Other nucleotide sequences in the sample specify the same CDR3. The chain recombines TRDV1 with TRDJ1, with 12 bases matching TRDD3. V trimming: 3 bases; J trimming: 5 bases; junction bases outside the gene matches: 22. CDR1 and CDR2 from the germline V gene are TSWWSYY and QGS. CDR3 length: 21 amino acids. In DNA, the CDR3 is TGTGCTCTTGGGGACCCCCCTAGAGGGCTGGGGGATACGATGCGCACTGATAAACTCATCTTT. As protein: CALGDPPRGLGDTMRTDKLIF.